This TCR beta chain was obtained from a study of blood T cell repertoires in COVID-19 (dated by TCRdb to between 2020 and 2021). Some background on the complete study: Samples covering the acute and convalescent phases of COVID-19 were provided by collaborators in the United States, Italy and Spain. The material from the prospective study consisted of cDNA or gDNA derived from T cells, B-cell-depleted T cells, or PBMCs. The dataset comprised deeply sampled blood TCRbeta repertoires from subjects exposed to, actively infected with, or recovered from COVID-19. The repertoires were released in a freely available public database meant as a resource for research on the immune response to SARS-CoV-2. Samples were obtained from the ongoing ImmuneRACE study (first 160 participants) and from approximately 1,200 subjects provided by 6 global collaborators. Sample metadata almost always included a de-identified subject ID, COVID-19 status, age in years and sex. HLA class I and class II types, where available, came from metadata supplied by the sample provider rather than from assay-based typing. Broad study findings and their caveats: Clinical and demographic metadata were provided uncurated, with the amount varying by source and participant.

At one collaborating source in Seattle, patients were enrolled during active infection and were followed longitudinally through the course of disease. Each collaborating institution followed its own protocols to collect whole blood in K2EDTA tubes. For TCRbeta analysis, collaborators shipped samples in one of three forms: frozen whole blood, isolated PBMCs, or DNA extracted from either of those sample types. This clone showed up just once. Its binding antigen is unknown. Base qualities were left out, and no much larger clone turns up one base away. TCRbeta CDR3 regions were amplified from genomic DNA using the immunoSEQ Assay, a bias-controlled multiplex PCR. The study's own analysis went as follows. Nucleated cell counts per sample were estimated from amplification of reference gene primers within the assay. To quantify the absolute abundance of each unique TCRbeta CDR3 rearrangement, sequence reads were collapsed and filtered. For each sample, productive Simpson clonality was calculated as the square root of Simpson's diversity index across productive rearrangements. TCRdb obtained this table from immuneACCESS and retained in-frame rearrangements with V and J assigned. These tables miss some clones; where compared with another copy, unresolved V genes account for less than half of the shortfall, and the remainder is unexplained. The V and J calls and clone size were taken over from that table, and D and trimming were inferred from the DNA. A total of approximately 28,000 clones appear in this sample, 90% to 95% of them only once. The top ten constitute approximately 0.88% of the sample.

Sequences LNHNV (CDR1) and YYDKDF (CDR2) are obtained from the germline V gene (reference sequence). Deletion took 2 bases off V and 0 bases off J, with a span of 5 bases between the germline ends. The CDR3 sequence holds 14 residues, the cysteine and phenylalanine included. Left in the record is the CDR3 DNA by itself, 42 bases read in frame from the first base. The sequence was collected from a woman between 65 and 79 years old with COVID-19, enrolled during active disease. The sample consisted of peripheral blood. The chain is encoded by TRBV15 joined to TRBJ1-5, with the D segment identity uncertain. The CDR3 here reads CATSRTPSNQPQHF. The sequenced DNA is TGTGCCACCAGCAGAACACCTAGCAATCAGCCCCAGCATTTT.